The 3 T cell receptor beta chains below all came from one sample that was sequenced in a study of cytomegalovirus exposure and HLA in healthy donors. Amplification used 60 Vbeta primers and 13 Jbeta primers. The repertoire was sequenced with immunoSEQ multiplex PCR; TCRdb's copy has only in-frame clones and lacks some. This sample has 200,000 to 250,000 clones, with around 80% found just once. Sequenced sample: PBMCs. The receptors shown here come from a male donor in good health and CMV-seronegative.

The V and J genes are TRBV15 and TRBJ2-1; D gene uncertain. This CDR3 is built from 14 residues. Germline assignment: CDR1 LNHNV and CDR2 YYDKDF (reference sequence). V lost 6 bases, J lost 0 bases, and 9 bases lay in between. CDR3 protein: CATRGSNSYNEQFF. CDR3 DNA: TGTGCCACCAGAGGTAGCAACTCCTACAATGAGCAGTTCTTC.

The chain is built from TRBV5-1 and TRBJ2-2, with 7 bases identical to TRBD1. The ends lost 3 bases at V and 0 bases at J; junction bases unmatched: 5. The CDR3 is 16 amino acids. Germline-derived CDR1 and CDR2 are SGHRS and YFSETQ. The CDR3 sequence is CASSSRTGANTGELFF. For the CDR3, the DNA is TGCGCCAGCAGCTCCCGGACAGGTGCGAACACCGGGGAGCTGTTTTTT.

The V gene is TRBV6-1, the J gene TRBJ2-1; 10 nucleotides agree with TRBD2. Unmatched junction bases numbered 17, after V lost 2 bases and J lost 7 bases. CDR3 length equals 19 residues. Looked up from germline, CDR1 is MNHNS and CDR2 is SASEGT. The CDR3, as DNA: TGTGCCAGCAGTGAATCCCCGATGAGGCTAGCGGGAGTAGGGAATGAGCAGTTCTTC. Translating it yields CASSESPMRLAGVGNEQFF.